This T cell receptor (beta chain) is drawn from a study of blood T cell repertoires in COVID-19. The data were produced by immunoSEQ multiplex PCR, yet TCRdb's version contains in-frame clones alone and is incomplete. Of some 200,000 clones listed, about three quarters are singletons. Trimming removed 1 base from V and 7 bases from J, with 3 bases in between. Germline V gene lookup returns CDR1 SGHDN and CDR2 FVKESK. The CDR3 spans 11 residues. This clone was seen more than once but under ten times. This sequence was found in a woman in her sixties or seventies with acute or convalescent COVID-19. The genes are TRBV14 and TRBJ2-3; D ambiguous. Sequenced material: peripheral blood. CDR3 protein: CASSQANTQYF. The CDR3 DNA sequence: TGTGCCAGCAGCCAAGCAAATACGCAGTATTTT.